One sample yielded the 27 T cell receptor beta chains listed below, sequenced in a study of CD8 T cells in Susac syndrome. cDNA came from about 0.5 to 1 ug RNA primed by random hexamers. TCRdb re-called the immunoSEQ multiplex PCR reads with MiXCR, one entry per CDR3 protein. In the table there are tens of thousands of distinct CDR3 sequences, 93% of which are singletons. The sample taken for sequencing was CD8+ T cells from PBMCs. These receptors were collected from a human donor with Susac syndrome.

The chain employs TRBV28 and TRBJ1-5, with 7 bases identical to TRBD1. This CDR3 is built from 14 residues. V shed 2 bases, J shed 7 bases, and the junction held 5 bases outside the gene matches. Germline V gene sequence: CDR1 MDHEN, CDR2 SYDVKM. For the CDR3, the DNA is TGTGCCAGCAGTTTAAACAGGGGAGGCCAGCCCCAGCATTTT. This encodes CASSLNRGGQPQHF.

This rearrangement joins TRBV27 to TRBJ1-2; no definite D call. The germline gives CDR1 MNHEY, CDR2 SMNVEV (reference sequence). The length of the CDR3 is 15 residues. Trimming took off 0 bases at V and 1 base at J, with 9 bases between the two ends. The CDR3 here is CASSLSLAVNYGYTF. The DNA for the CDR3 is TGTGCCAGCAGTTTATCCCTCGCCGTTAACTATGGCTACACCTTC.

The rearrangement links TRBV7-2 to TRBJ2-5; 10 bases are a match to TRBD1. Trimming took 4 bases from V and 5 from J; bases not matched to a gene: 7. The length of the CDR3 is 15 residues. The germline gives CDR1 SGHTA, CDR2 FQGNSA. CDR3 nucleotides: TGTGCCAGCAGCTCGGGACAGGGGAGGATGGAGACCCAGTACTTC. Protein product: CASSSGQGRMETQYF.

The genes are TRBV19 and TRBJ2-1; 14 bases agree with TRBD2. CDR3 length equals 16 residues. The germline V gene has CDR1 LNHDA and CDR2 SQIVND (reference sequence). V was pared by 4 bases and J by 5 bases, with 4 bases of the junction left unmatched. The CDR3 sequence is CASSRGTSGGDNEQFF. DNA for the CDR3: TGTGCCAGTAGTAGAGGGACTAGCGGGGGAGACAATGAGCAGTTCTTC.

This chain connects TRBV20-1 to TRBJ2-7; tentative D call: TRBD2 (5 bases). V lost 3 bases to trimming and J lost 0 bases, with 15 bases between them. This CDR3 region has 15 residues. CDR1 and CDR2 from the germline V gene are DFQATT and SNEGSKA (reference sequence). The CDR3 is CSARTTRGSSYEQYF. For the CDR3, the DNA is TGCAGTGCTAGGACCACACGGGGAAGCTCCTACGAGCAGTACTTC.

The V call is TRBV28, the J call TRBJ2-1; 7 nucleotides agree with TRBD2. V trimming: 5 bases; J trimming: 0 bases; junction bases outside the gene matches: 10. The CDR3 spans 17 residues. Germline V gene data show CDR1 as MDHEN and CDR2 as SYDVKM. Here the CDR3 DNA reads TGTGCCAGCAGTATGCGGGACCGCGGGAGCTCCTACAATGAGCAGTTCTTC. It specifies CASSMRDRGSSYNEQFF.

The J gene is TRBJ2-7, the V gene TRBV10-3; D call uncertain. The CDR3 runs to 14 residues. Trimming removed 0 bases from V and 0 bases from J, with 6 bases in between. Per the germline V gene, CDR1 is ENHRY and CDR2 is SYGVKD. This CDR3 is CAISESTNSYEQYF. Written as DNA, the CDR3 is TGTGCCATCAGTGAGTCTACGAACTCCTACGAGCAGTACTTC.

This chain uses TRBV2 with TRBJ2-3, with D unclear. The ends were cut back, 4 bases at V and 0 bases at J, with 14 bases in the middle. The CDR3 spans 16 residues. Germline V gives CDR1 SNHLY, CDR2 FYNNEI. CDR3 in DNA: TGTGCCAGCAGTGGATTTTTAGCAGCTAGCACAGATACGCAGTATTTT. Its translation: CASSGFLAASTDTQYF. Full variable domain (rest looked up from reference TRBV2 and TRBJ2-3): EPEVTQTPSHQVTQMGQEVILRCVPISNHLYFYWYRQILGQKVEFLVSFYNNEISEKSEIFDDQFSVERPDGSNFTLKIRSTKLEDSAMYFCASSGFLAASTDTQYFGPGTRLTVL.

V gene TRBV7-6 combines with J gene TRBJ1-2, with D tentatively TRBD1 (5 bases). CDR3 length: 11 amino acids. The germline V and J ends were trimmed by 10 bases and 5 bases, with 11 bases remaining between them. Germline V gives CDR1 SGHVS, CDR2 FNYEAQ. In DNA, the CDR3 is TGTGCCACCGGGACGGCTTATGGCTACACCTTC. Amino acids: CATGTAYGYTF.

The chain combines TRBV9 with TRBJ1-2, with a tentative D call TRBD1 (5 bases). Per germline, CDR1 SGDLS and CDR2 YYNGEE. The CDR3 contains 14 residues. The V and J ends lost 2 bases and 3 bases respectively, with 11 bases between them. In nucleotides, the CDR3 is TGTGCCAGCAGCGTGGGGGTTAGTGACTATGGCTACACCTTC. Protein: CASSVGVSDYGYTF.

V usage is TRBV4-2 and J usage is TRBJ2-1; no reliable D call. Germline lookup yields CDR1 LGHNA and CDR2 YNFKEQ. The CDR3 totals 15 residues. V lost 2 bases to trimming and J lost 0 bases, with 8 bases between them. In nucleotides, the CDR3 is TGTGCCAGCAGCCAACGGTTGAACTCCTACAATGAGCAGTTCTTC. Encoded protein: CASSQRLNSYNEQFF.

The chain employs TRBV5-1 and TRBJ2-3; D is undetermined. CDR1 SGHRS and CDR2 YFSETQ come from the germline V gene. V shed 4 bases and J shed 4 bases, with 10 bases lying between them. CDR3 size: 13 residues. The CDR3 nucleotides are TGCGCCAGCAGCCTACTATCCTCAGATACGCAGTATTTT. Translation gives CASSLLSSDTQYF.

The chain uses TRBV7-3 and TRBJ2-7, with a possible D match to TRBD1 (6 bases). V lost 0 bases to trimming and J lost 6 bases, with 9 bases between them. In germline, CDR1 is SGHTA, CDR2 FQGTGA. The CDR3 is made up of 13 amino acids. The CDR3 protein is CASSLTLGGEQYF. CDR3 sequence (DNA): TGTGCCAGCAGCTTAACGCTAGGGGGCGAGCAGTACTTC.

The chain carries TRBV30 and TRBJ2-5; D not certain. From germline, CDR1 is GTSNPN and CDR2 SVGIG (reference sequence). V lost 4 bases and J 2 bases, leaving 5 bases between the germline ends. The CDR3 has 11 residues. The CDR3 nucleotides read TGTGCCTGGAATGCGCAAGAGACCCAGTACTTC. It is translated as CAWNAQETQYF.

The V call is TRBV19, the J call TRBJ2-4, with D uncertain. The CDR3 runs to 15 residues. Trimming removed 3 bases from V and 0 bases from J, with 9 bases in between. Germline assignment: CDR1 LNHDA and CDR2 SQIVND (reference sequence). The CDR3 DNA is TGTGCCAGTAGTATGCTGACCCTAGCCAAAAACATTCAGTACTTC. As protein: CASSMLTLAKNIQYF.

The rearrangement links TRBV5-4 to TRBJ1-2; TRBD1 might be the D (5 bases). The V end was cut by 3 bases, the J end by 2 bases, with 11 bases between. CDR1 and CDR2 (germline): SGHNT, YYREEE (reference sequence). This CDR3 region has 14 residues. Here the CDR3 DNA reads TGTGCCAGCAGCTACCGGGACGGAAACTATGGCTACACCTTC. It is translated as CASSYRDGNYGYTF.

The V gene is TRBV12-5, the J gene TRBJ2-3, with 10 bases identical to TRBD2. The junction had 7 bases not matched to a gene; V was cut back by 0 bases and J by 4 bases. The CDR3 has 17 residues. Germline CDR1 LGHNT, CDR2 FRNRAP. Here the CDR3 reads CASGLVLERGGPDTQYF. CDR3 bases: TGTGCTAGTGGTTTGGTACTTGAGCGGGGGGGCCCAGATACGCAGTATTTT.

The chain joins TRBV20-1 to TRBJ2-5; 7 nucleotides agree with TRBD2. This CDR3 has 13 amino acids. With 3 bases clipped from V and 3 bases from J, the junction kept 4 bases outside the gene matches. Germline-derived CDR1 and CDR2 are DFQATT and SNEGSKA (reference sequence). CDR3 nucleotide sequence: TGCAGTGCTAGTCCGCTAGCGGAAGAGACCCAGTACTTC. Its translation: CSASPLAEETQYF.

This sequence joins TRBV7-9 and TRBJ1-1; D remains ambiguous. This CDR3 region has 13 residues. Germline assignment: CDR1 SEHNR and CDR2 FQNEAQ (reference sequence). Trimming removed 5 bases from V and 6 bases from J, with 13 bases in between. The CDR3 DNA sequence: TGTGCCAGCAGCCCACGGTCGTCGGCTGAAGCTTTCTTT. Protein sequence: CASSPRSSAEAFF.

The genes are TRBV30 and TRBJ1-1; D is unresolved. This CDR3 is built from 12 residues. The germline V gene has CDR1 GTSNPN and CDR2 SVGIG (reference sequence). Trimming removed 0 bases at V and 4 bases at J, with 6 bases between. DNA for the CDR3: TGTGCCTGGAGTGTAACGGGCACTGAAGCTTTCTTT. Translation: CAWSVTGTEAFF.

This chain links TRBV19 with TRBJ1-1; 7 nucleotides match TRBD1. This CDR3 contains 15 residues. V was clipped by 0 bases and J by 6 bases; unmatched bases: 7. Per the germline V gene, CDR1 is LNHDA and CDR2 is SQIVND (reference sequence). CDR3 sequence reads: CASSIEVEGAAEAFF. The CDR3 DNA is TGTGCCAGTAGTATAGAGGTTGAGGGGGCGGCTGAAGCTTTCTTT.

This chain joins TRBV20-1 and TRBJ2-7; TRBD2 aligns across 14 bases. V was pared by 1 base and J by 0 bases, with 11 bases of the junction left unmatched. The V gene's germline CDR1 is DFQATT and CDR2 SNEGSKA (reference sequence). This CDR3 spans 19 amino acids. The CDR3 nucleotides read TGCAGTGCTAGAGGAAGGACGGGACTAGCGGGAGAAAGCTCCTACGAGCAGTACTTC. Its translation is CSARGRTGLAGESSYEQYF.

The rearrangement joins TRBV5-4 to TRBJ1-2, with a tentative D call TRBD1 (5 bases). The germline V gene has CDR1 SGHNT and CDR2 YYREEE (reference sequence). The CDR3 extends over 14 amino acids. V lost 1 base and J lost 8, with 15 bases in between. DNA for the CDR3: TGTGCCAGCAGCTTGTCCGGCCAGGGAGACGGCTACACCTTC. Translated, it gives CASSLSGQGDGYTF.

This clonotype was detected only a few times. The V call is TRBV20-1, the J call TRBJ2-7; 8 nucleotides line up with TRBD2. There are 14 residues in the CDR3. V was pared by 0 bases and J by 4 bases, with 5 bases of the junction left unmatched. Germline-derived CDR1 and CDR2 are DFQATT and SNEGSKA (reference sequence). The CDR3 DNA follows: TGCAGTGCTAGAGATAGTAGCGGGATGTACGAGCAGTACTTC. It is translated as CSARDSSGMYEQYF.

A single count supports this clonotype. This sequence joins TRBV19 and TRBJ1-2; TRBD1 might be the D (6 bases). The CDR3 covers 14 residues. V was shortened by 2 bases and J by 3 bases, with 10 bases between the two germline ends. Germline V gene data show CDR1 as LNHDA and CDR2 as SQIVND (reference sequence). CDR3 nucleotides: TGTGCCAGTAGTATACAGGGGATCGACTATGGCTACACCTTC. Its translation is CASSIQGIDYGYTF.

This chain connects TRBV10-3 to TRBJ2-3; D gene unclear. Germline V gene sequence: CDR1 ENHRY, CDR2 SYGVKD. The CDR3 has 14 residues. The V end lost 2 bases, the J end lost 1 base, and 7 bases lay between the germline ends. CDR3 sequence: CAISEGMGTDTQYF. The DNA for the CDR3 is TGTGCCATCAGTGAGGGGATGGGCACAGATACGCAGTATTTT.

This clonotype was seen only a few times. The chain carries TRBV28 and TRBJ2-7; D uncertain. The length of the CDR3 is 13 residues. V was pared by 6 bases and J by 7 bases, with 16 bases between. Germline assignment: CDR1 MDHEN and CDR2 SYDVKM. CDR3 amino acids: CASSRPTVSEQYF. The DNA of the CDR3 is TGTGCCAGCAGCCGCCCGACCGTATCTGAGCAGTACTTC.